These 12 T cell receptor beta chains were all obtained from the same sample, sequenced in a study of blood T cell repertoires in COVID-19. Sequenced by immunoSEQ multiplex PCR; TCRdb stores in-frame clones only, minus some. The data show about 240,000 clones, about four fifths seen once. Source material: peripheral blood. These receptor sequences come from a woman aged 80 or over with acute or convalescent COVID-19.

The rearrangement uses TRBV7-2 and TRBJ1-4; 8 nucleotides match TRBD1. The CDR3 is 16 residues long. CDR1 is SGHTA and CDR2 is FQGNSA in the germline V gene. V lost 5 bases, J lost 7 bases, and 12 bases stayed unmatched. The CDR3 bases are TGTGCCAGCAGCCCGAACAGACAGGGGTCCGGTGAAAAACTGTTTTTT. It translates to CASSPNRQGSGEKLFF.

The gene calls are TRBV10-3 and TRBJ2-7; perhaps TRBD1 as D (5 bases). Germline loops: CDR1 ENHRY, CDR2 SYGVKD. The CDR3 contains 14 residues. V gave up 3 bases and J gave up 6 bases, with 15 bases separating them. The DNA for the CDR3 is TGTGCCATCAGTGAAGACAGCGTCCCCGCCGAGCAGTACTTC. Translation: CAISEDSVPAEQYF.

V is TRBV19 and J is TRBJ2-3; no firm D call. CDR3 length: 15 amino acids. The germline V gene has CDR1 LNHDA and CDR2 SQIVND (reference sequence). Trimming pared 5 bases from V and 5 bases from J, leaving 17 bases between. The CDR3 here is CASSPRPTLGDTQYF. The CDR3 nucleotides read TGTGCCAGTAGTCCTAGGCCCACCTTAGGAGATACGCAGTATTTT.

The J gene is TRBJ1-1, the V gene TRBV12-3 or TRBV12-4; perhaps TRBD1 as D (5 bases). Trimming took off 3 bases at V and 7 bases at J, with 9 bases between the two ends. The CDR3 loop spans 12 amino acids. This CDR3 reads CASSFRGGEAFF. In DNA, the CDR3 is TGTGCCAGCAGTTTTCGGGGGGGTGAAGCTTTCTTT.

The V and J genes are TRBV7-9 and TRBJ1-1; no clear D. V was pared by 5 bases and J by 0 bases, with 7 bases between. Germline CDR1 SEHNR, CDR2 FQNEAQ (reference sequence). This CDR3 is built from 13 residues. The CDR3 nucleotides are TGTGCCAGCAGCCCGCTAATGAACACTGAAGCTTTCTTT. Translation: CASSPLMNTEAFF.

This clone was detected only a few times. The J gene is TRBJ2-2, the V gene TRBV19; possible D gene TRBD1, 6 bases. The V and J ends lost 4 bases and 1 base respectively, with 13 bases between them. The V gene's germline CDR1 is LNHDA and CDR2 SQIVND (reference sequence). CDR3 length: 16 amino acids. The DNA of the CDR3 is TGTGCCAGTAGTACCCTCACAGGGAGGAACACCGGGGAGCTGTTTTTT. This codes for CASSTLTGRNTGELFF.

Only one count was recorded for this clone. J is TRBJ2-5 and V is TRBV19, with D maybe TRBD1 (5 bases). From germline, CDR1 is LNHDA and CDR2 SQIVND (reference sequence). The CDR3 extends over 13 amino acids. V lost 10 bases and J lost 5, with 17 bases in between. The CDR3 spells CATRQILTETQYF. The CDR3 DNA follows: TGTGCCACAAGACAGATCTTAACCGAGACCCAGTACTTC.

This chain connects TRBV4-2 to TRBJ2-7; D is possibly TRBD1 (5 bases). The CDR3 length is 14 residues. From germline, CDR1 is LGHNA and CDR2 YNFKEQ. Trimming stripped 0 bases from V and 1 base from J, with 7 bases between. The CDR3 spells CASSQEHRSYEQYF. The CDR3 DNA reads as TGTGCCAGCAGCCAAGAACACAGGTCCTACGAGCAGTACTTC.

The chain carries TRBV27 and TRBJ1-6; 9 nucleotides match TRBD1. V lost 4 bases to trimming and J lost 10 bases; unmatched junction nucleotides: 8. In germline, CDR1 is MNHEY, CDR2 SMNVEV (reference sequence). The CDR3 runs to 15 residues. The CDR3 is CASSSGTGLVSPLHF. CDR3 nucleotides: TGTGCCAGCAGTTCCGGGACAGGGCTTGTCTCACCCCTCCACTTT.

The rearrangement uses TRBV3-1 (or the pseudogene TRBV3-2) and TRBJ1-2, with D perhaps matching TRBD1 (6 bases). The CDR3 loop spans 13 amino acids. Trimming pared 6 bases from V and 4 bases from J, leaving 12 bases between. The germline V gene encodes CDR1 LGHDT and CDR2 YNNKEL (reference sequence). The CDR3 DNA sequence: TGTGCCAGCAGGCACTCAGGGGCCTATGGCTACACCTTC. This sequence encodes CASRHSGAYGYTF.

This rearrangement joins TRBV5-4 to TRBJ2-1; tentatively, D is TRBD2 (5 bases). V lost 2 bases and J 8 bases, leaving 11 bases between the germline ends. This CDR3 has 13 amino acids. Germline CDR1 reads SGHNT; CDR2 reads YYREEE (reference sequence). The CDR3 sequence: CASSLTERDEQFF. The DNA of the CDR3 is TGTGCCAGCAGCTTAACAGAGAGGGATGAGCAGTTCTTC.

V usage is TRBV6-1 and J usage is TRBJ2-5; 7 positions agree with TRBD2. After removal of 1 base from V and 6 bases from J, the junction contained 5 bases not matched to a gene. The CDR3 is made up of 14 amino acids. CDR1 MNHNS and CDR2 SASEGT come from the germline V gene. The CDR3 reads CASSEGEGRKTQYF. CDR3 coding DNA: TGTGCCAGCAGTGAAGGGGAGGGGCGGAAGACCCAGTACTTC.